Listed below are T cell receptor beta chains from one sample, sequenced in a study of T cell responses to AZD1222 COVID-19 vaccine. Here immunoSEQ multiplex PCR was the method, and the copy in TCRdb shows in-frame clones only, minus some. This sample carries around 150,000 clones, 80% to 95% of them seen once, and the ten largest clones take about 3.3%. Sequenced here: peripheral blood, sampled 28 days after the second AZD1222 dose. Receptor source: an adult who received the AZD1222 COVID-19 vaccine. Each CDR3 is given with its conserved first and last residue. The D gene is left open where the match is weak. Size is omitted from some rows. Given values are once, few, many or a class for expanded clones.

j_gene	d_gene	abundance	v_gene	CDR3aa	CDR3nt
TRBJ1-1	-	-	TRBV5-1	CASSFFTWGGGGTEAFF	TGCGCCAGCAGCTTTTTTACTTGGGGGGGTGGAGGCACTGAAGCTTTCTTT
TRBJ1-2	TRBD1	-	TRBV6-5	CASRDRVGYTF	TGTGCCAGCAGGGACAGGGTTGGCTACACCTTC
TRBJ1-4	TRBD1	once	TRBV5-1	CASSFGQANEKLFF	TGCGCCAGCAGCTTTGGACAGGCTAATGAAAAACTGTTTTTT
TRBJ1-2	-	once	TRBV5-6	CASSHRITGRDGYTF	TGTGCCAGCAGCCACCGGATTACAGGGAGGGATGGCTACACCTTC
TRBJ1-4	-	-	TRBV2	CASRERLLFF	TGTGCCAGCAGGGAGAGGTTGCTGTTTTTT
TRBJ1-1	TRBD1	once	TRBV29-1	CSGDRVGGEAFF	TGCAGCGGGGACAGGGTCGGGGGTGAAGCTTTCTTT
TRBJ1-5	-	-	TRBV19	CASRSGTVNQPQHF	TGTGCCAGTAGATCGGGGACCGTTAATCAGCCCCAGCATTTT
TRBJ2-7	-	-	TRBV19	CASSPTGLPYEQYF	TGTGCCAGTAGTCCCACGGGACTCCCCTACGAGCAGTACTTC
TRBJ1-5	-	once	TRBV19	CASSWDTNQPQHF	TGTGCCAGTAGCTGGGACACAAATCAGCCCCAGCATTTT
TRBJ1-1	-	-	TRBV27	CAIGGGAEAFF	TGTGCCATTGGGGGTGGGGCTGAAGCTTTCTTT
TRBJ2-7	TRBD2	-	TRBV10-3	CAISEYQGTSGSHEQYF	TGTGCCATCAGTGAGTATCAAGGGACTAGCGGGAGCCACGAGCAGTACTTC